The 30 T cell receptor beta chains listed next were all sequenced from one sample in a study of cytomegalovirus exposure and HLA in healthy donors. PCR was performed using 60 Vbeta and 13 Jbeta primers. Profiled with immunoSEQ multiplex PCR; TCRdb holds only in-frame clones, not every one. The sample carries about 120,000 clones, approximately 79% recorded once. Sequencing was carried out using PBMCs. The receptor set was obtained from a man aged 50-59 years in good health and CMV-seropositive.

This clone is a singleton in its sample. V is TRBV25-1 and J is TRBJ2-5; D unresolved. The CDR3 sequence is 13 residues long. V was cut by 2 bases and J by 4 bases, with 8 bases left in between. CDR1 is MGHDK and CDR2 is SYGVNS in the germline V gene. The CDR3 DNA is TGTGCCAGCAGTGAACAGTCTAGAGAGACCCAGTACTTC. Protein: CASSEQSRETQYF.

The chain recombines TRBV15 with TRBJ2-7; D gene ambiguous. This CDR3 has 14 amino acids. Trimming left V 0 bases short and J 1 base short, with 7 bases between. The germline CDR1 and CDR2 sequences are LNHNV and YYDKDF (reference sequence). The CDR3 DNA reads as TGTGCCACCAGCAGAGATGAGAGATCCTACGAGCAGTACTTC. Protein: CATSRDERSYEQYF.

This chain links TRBV10-1 with TRBJ2-1; the D gene is possibly TRBD2 (5 bases). The germline CDR1 and CDR2 sequences are WNHNN and SYGVQD (reference sequence). V dropped 6 bases and J dropped 0 bases, with 9 bases sitting between them. The CDR3 contains 14 residues. Here the CDR3 DNA reads TGCGCCAGCAGCGCGGGCGGCTCCTACAATGAGCAGTTCTTC. It is translated as CASSAGGSYNEQFF.

This chain links TRBV6-1 with TRBJ1-6; 7 bases map to TRBD1. This CDR3 has 14 amino acids. CDR1 MNHNS and CDR2 SASEGT come from the germline V gene. Unmatched junction bases numbered 3, after V lost 3 bases and J lost 7 bases. CDR3 nucleotide sequence: TGTGCCAGCAGTGATACAGGGGTAAATTCACCCCTCCACTTT. Translation gives CASSDTGVNSPLHF.

This clone was picked up one time. The CDR3 DNA is TGTGCCAGCTCACCAGGCGGGACAGGGGCCAACGAGCAGTACTTC. Amino acid sequence: CASSPGGTGANEQYF. The rearrangement uses TRBV18 and TRBJ2-7; 10 nucleotides line up with TRBD1. Germline V gene sequence: CDR1 KGHSH, CDR2 LQKENI. CDR3 length: 15 amino acids. Trimming removed 2 bases from V and 5 bases from J; junction bases left unmatched: 6.

This clone was seen a handful of times. The gene calls are TRBV2 and TRBJ1-4; 7 bases align to TRBD1. Per germline, CDR1 SNHLY and CDR2 FYNNEI. Losses at the gene ends were 6 bases for V and 5 bases for J; bases not matched to a gene: 6. CDR3 length: 14 amino acids. CDR3 residues: CASRGRDSNEKLFF. The CDR3 DNA reads as TGTGCCAGCAGAGGCCGGGACAGCAATGAAAAACTGTTTTTT.

The DNA for the CDR3 is TGTGCCAGCAGTCCCCGGAGTCTCCAAGAGACCCAGTACTTC. Its protein is CASSPRSLQETQYF. The gene calls are TRBV27 and TRBJ2-5; no firm D call. Trimming cost V 5 bases and J 1 base, with 11 bases left between them. Germline CDR1 reads MNHEY; CDR2 reads SMNVEV (reference sequence). The CDR3 is 14 residues long.

The chain uses TRBV2 and TRBJ2-5; weak D call: TRBD1 (6 bases). The J call may not be correct, given that the DNA end is closer to TRBJ2-7. The CDR3 spans 14 residues. The germline V gene has CDR1 SNHLY and CDR2 FYNNEI. CDR3 bases: TGTGCCAGCAGTGAAACGGCAGGGGACTACGAGCAGTACTTC. Protein sequence: CASSETAGDYEQYF.

The genes are TRBV28 and TRBJ2-3; 10 bases align to TRBD1. The CDR3 is 14 amino acids. V was pared by 6 bases and J by 6 bases, with 6 bases of the junction left unmatched. Germline V gene data show CDR1 as MDHEN and CDR2 as SYDVKM. The CDR3 DNA follows: TGTGCCAGCAGCTGGGACAGGGGCGGCGATACGCAGTATTTT. Residues: CASSWDRGGDTQYF.

The chain combines TRBV29-1 with TRBJ2-7; 9 bases match TRBD1. This CDR3 spans 13 amino acids. Germline V gene lookup returns CDR1 SQVTM and CDR2 ANQGSEA. The V gene end was trimmed by 6 bases and the J gene end by 2 bases; junction bases not matched to a gene: 5. DNA for the CDR3: TGCAGCGTGGGGACAGGGAGAGCCTACGAGCAGTACTTC. It specifies CSVGTGRAYEQYF.

The rearrangement links TRBV5-1 to TRBJ2-7; no clear D gene. V was trimmed by 0 bases and J by 5 bases, leaving 12 bases between them. The germline CDR1 and CDR2 sequences are SGHRS and YFSETQ. The CDR3 is 14 residues long. In DNA form, the CDR3 reads TGCGCCAGCAGCTTGGATCCCCCATCCAACGAGCAGTACTTC. Translation: CASSLDPPSNEQYF.

The rearrangement joins TRBV10-3 to TRBJ2-5; D gene unclear. Germline values: CDR1 ENHRY, CDR2 SYGVKD. V was shortened by 3 bases and J by 3 bases, with 5 bases between the two germline ends. The CDR3 runs to 12 residues. CDR3 residues: CAISDPEETQYF. The CDR3 DNA follows: TGTGCCATCAGTGACCCCGAAGAGACCCAGTACTTC.

The DNA for the CDR3 is TGTGCCAGCAGCGTAGCACAGGATGGTCAGCCCCAGCATTTT. This gives the protein CASSVAQDGQPQHF. The V call is TRBV9, the J call TRBJ1-5, with TRBD1 as a possible D gene (5 bases). V lost 0 bases and J lost 6, with 10 bases in between. The CDR3 is 14 amino acids. Germline values: CDR1 SGDLS, CDR2 YYNGEE.

This clone was picked up a small number of times. The chain has TRBV28 and TRBJ1-1; D not certain. The CDR3 covers 14 residues. V was pared by 1 base and J by 2 bases, with 8 bases between. Germline V gene lookup returns CDR1 MDHEN and CDR2 SYDVKM. The CDR3 DNA follows: TGTGCCAGCAGTTTATATCGAGTTAACACTGAAGCTTTCTTT. Its translation: CASSLYRVNTEAFF.

The chain recombines TRBV10-3 with TRBJ2-2; D ambiguous. Trimming cost V 0 bases and J 1 base, with 6 bases left between them. The CDR3 extends over 15 amino acids. Looked up from germline, CDR1 is ENHRY and CDR2 is SYGVKD. CDR3 bases: TGTGCCATCAGTGAGTCGGCAGGGAACACCGGGGAGCTGTTTTTT. Translating it yields CAISESAGNTGELFF.

This clone was detected a few times. This chain joins TRBV6-5 and TRBJ1-4, with D maybe TRBD1 (6 bases). This CDR3 is 15 amino acids long. V lost 6 bases and J 5 bases, leaving 16 bases between the germline ends. Germline V CDR1 and CDR2: MNHEY, SVGAGI. The CDR3 coding sequence is TGTGCCAGCAGCCCCGGACAGACACTGAATGAAAAACTGTTTTTT. Translated, it gives CASSPGQTLNEKLFF.

This clone was counted a single time. J is TRBJ2-1 and V is TRBV19; D uncertain. Germline assignment: CDR1 LNHDA and CDR2 SQIVND (reference sequence). Trimming cost V 3 bases and J 2 bases, with 17 bases left between them. This CDR3 region has 17 residues. The CDR3: CASSIAASMVPYNEQFF. The CDR3 nucleotides are TGTGCCAGTAGTATTGCGGCCTCCATGGTCCCCTACAATGAGCAGTTCTTC.

The rearrangement joins TRBV5-6 to TRBJ1-1; D unclear. Trimming took 0 bases from V and 2 from J, leaving 11 bases between them. CDR1 is SGHDT, CDR2 YYEEEE, per germline. This CDR3 has 15 amino acids. The CDR3 loop reads CASSLASPTNTEAFF. CDR3 bases: TGTGCCAGCAGCTTGGCCTCTCCAACTAACACTGAAGCTTTCTTT.

Only one count was recorded for this clone. A read error may account for a junction end that differs from germline. The rearrangement links TRBV15 to TRBJ1-4; 8 bases map to TRBD1. CDR1 and CDR2 (germline): LNHNV, YYDKDF (reference sequence). The CDR3 loop spans 15 amino acids. CDR3 loop: CAARGQAATNEKLFF. Here the CDR3 DNA reads TGTGCCGCCAGGGGACAGGCTGCAACTAATGAAAAACTGTTTTTT.

This chain joins TRBV9 and TRBJ1-2; D may be TRBD1 (5 bases). Germline CDR1 SGDLS, CDR2 YYNGEE. The CDR3 is 13 residues long. V lost 5 bases, J lost 5 bases, and 13 bases lay in between. CDR3 DNA: TGTGCCAGCAGGGCCGGCGGGGGTTATGGCTACACCTTC. Translated: CASRAGGGYGYTF.

This clone showed up just a few times. The V and J genes are TRBV10-3 and TRBJ2-3, with TRBD2 identical over 8 bases. The CDR3 covers 14 residues. Looked up from germline, CDR1 is ENHRY and CDR2 is SYGVKD. Losses at the gene ends were 0 bases for V and 4 bases for J; bases not matched to a gene: 0. In nucleotides, the CDR3 is TGTGCCATCAGTGAGTCTAGCGGGGCAGATACGCAGTATTTT. Protein sequence: CAISESSGADTQYF.

The chain employs TRBV10-1 and TRBJ2-7; 8 nucleotides match TRBD1. The CDR3 contains 15 residues. With 3 bases clipped from V and 5 bases from J, the junction kept 9 bases outside the gene matches. CDR1 and CDR2 (germline): WNHNN, SYGVQD (reference sequence). The CDR3 region is CASSDSVQGVNEQYF. CDR3 in DNA: TGCGCCAGCAGTGATTCGGTACAGGGGGTCAACGAGCAGTACTTC.

This clone was seen more than once but under ten times. The gene calls are TRBV27 and TRBJ2-7; 11 positions agree with TRBD1. Trimming removed 3 bases from V and 7 bases from J; junction bases left unmatched: 5. Germline values: CDR1 MNHEY, CDR2 SMNVEV (reference sequence). The CDR3 is 14 residues long. The CDR3 region is CASSFGTGGGEQYF. The CDR3 coding sequence is TGTGCCAGCAGTTTTGGGACAGGGGGTGGGGAGCAGTACTTC.

This rearrangement joins TRBV7-2 to TRBJ2-3; 7 nucleotides agree with TRBD2. Trimming removed 5 bases from V and 4 bases from J; junction bases left unmatched: 9. Germline assignment: CDR1 SGHTA and CDR2 FQGNSA. This CDR3 contains 15 residues. CDR3 residues: CASSLQAGPPDTQYF. CDR3 bases: TGTGCCAGCAGCCTACAAGCGGGGCCCCCAGATACGCAGTATTTT.

The gene calls are TRBV7-9 and TRBJ1-2, with 8 bases aligning to TRBD1. V dropped 3 bases and J dropped 8; count of bases not matched to a gene: 5. CDR3 length: 13 residues. Per germline, CDR1 SEHNR and CDR2 FQNEAQ (reference sequence). The CDR3 spells CASSLGQVEGYTF. The CDR3 coding sequence is TGTGCCAGCAGCTTGGGACAGGTAGAGGGCTACACCTTC.

V gene TRBV4-1 combines with J gene TRBJ2-1; D gene uncertain. CDR1 and CDR2 (germline): MGHRA, YSYEKL. V was trimmed by 4 bases and J by 6 bases, leaving 25 bases between them. This CDR3 comprises 18 residues. The CDR3 reads CASSRAFLRVELVNEQFF. The CDR3 nucleotides read TGCGCCAGCAGCCGGGCCTTTCTGCGTGTCGAATTAGTCAATGAGCAGTTCTTC.

This clone has just one count. Here the CDR3 reads CASSPPGQGSINEKLFF. In DNA, the CDR3 is TGTGCCAGCTCACCCCCGGGACAGGGGTCTATTAATGAAAAACTGTTTTTT. The V call is TRBV18, the J call TRBJ1-4; the match to TRBD1 covers 10 bases. V shed 3 bases, J shed 4 bases, and the junction held 8 bases outside the gene matches. CDR3 length: 17 amino acids. The germline CDR1 and CDR2 sequences are KGHSH and LQKENI.

The CDR3 nucleotides read TGTGCCAGTAGAGGGTCCGGCGGGGAGACCCAGTACTTC. Protein product: CASRGSGGETQYF. The chain employs TRBV19 and TRBJ2-5; D might be TRBD2 (5 bases). This CDR3 spans 13 amino acids. Per germline, CDR1 LNHDA and CDR2 SQIVND (reference sequence). V lost 6 bases, J lost 5 bases, and 13 bases lay in between.

The chain has TRBV16 and TRBJ2-1, with unresolved D. V was shortened by 8 bases and J by 9 bases, with 23 bases between the two germline ends. CDR3 length: 15 amino acids. Germline loops: CDR1 KGHSY, CDR2 FQNENV. The CDR3 coding sequence is TGTGCCAGCGAGCCCGCGGTGGGTTCCTCGGGTGAGCAGTTCTTC. It codes for CASEPAVGSSGEQFF.

The chain is built from TRBV7-9 and TRBJ2-4; 9 nucleotides line up with TRBD1. The CDR3 covers 14 residues. V trimming: 4 bases; J trimming: 5 bases; junction bases outside the gene matches: 3. CDR1 and CDR2 (germline): SEHNR, FQNEAQ (reference sequence). The CDR3, as DNA: TGTGCCAGCAGCTCACAGGGGGCCGAAAACATTCAGTACTTC. Protein: CASSSQGAENIQYF.